This T cell receptor beta chain was captured by sequencing in a study of beta chain features in type 1 diabetes. Overall study findings and caveats: Fewer junction insertions and more nucleotide deletions appeared in type 1 diabetes patients. Naive, central memory and regulatory TCRB repertoires appeared more similar among patients than healthy donors.

A CD45RO/CCR7/CD25/CD127/CD95/CD27 panel sorted naive, central memory, regulatory and stem cell-like memory CD4+ cells. To note about this clone: The antigen is unknown.

The isolated RNA, all of it, was reverse transcribed, so expressed TCRB transcripts were what got sequenced. TCRdb's table, derived via immunoSEQ multiplex PCR, lists solely in-frame clones and lacks some. The repertoire includes 300,000 to 350,000 clones, roughly 8% of them detected once, and less than 0.45% sits in the top ten. This clonotype was obtained from a woman between 18 and 29 years old in good health. The sample consisted of central memory CD4+ T cells from blood.

CDR3 in amino acids: CASSQDRGTSGRGSEQFF. The CDR3 DNA is TGCGCCAGCAGCCAAGATCGTGGGACTAGCGGGCGCGGGAGTGAGCAGTTCTTC. This rearrangement joins TRBV23-1 to TRBJ2-1; the match to TRBD2 covers 12 bases. TRBV23-1 is annotated as an ORF whose role is uncertain. After removal of 6 bases from V and 9 bases from J, the junction contained 18 bases not matched to a gene. The CDR3 is made up of 18 amino acids.